The 24 T cell receptor beta chains presented below share a single source sample, sequenced in a study of cytomegalovirus exposure and HLA in healthy donors. Amplification used 60 Vbeta primers and 13 Jbeta primers. Repertoires were generated with immunoSEQ multiplex PCR, while TCRdb's copy carries only in-frame clones and drops some. The sample includes some 180,000 clones, about three quarters seen only once; the top ten take approximately 1.4%. Sequenced: PBMCs. The receptor source for this set is a man between 18 and 29 years old in good health and CMV-seronegative.

The chain combines TRBV6-5 with TRBJ2-7; 9 bases map to TRBD2. Germline assignment: CDR1 MNHEY and CDR2 SVGAGI. This CDR3 has 15 residues. The V gene end was trimmed by 4 bases and the J gene end by 5 bases; junction bases not matched to a gene: 9. DNA of the CDR3: TGTGCCAGCAGTTGCAAGCGGGGGGACCTAGACGAGCAGTACTTC. Encoded protein: CASSCKRGDLDEQYF.

V usage is TRBV18 and J usage is TRBJ1-2, with D maybe TRBD1 (5 bases). Germline-derived CDR1 and CDR2 are KGHSH and LQKENI. The CDR3 runs to 16 residues. V shed 1 base and J shed 2 bases, with 14 bases lying between them. CDR3 sequence: CASSPQRGYRNYGYTF. The CDR3 DNA reads as TGTGCCAGCTCACCACAAAGGGGCTATCGAAACTATGGCTACACCTTC.

This chain uses TRBV5-1 with TRBJ2-1, with D possibly TRBD2 on 6 matching bases. The V and J ends lost 4 bases and 7 bases respectively, with 18 bases between them. Germline V gives CDR1 SGHRS, CDR2 YFSETQ. This CDR3 has 15 amino acids. The CDR3 DNA sequence: TGCGCCAGCAGCACCGGGGACTGGGAAGGGAATGAGCAGTTCTTC. Protein product: CASSTGDWEGNEQFF.

This clone appeared once. The chain joins TRBV2 to TRBJ1-6; perhaps TRBD1 as D (6 bases). The length of the CDR3 is 13 residues. The V gene lost 8 bases and the J gene lost 13 bases, with 18 bases spanning the gap. Germline V gives CDR1 SNHLY, CDR2 FYNNEI. In nucleotides, the CDR3 is TGTGCCAGCGAAGGGACAAGCTTCGGTCCCCTCCACTTT. Its protein is CASEGTSFGPLHF.

The chain carries TRBV10-3 and TRBJ1-2; 11 bases line up with TRBD1. The length of the CDR3 is 18 residues. Trimming took 4 bases from V and 4 from J; bases not matched to a gene: 14. Germline V gene data show CDR1 as ENHRY and CDR2 as SYGVKD. The CDR3 is CAISGTGQGGPGGYGYTF. The CDR3 DNA is TGTGCCATCAGTGGCACGGGACAGGGGGGCCCGGGGGGCTATGGCTACACCTTC.

CDR3 residues: CASSANPKRGHYEQYF. The CDR3 DNA reads as TGTGCCAGCAGCGCTAACCCTAAGCGGGGACACTACGAGCAGTACTTC. The chain carries TRBV9 and TRBJ2-7; D perhaps matches TRBD2 (7 bases). CDR3 length equals 16 residues. V gave up 3 bases and J gave up 3 bases, with 19 bases separating them. Germline V lookup: CDR1 SGDLS, CDR2 YYNGEE.

The chain has TRBV19 and TRBJ1-4; no firm D call. V gave up 6 bases and J gave up 8 bases, with 22 bases separating them. Looked up from germline, CDR1 is LNHDA and CDR2 is SQIVND (reference sequence). This CDR3 has 16 residues. The CDR3 protein is CASRKSSAYRGEKLFF. The CDR3 DNA reads as TGTGCCAGTAGGAAGTCCTCGGCGTATCGAGGAGAAAAACTGTTTTTT. Filled out from reference TRBV19 and TRBJ1-4, the complete variable domain reads DGGITQSPKYLFRKEGQNVTLSCEQNLNHDAMYWYRQDPGQGLRLIYYSQIVNDFQKGDIAEGYSVSREKKESFPLTVTSAQKNPTAFYLCASRKSSAYRGEKLFFGSGTQLSVL.

The chain couples TRBV9 to TRBJ2-7; 7 bases match TRBD2. Germline CDR1 SGDLS, CDR2 YYNGEE. Trimming cost V 0 bases and J 2 bases; bases outside gene matches: 5. The CDR3 contains 15 residues. The CDR3 sequence is CASSVEAGAAYEQYF. The CDR3 DNA reads TGTGCCAGCAGCGTAGAGGCGGGAGCTGCCTACGAGCAGTACTTC.

As DNA, the CDR3 is TGTGCCAGCAGCCTCCCGGGAGCGTACGAGCAGTACTTC. It specifies CASSLPGAYEQYF. J is TRBJ2-5 and V is TRBV7-9; perhaps TRBD2 as D (6 bases). The assigned J gene may be wrong: the sequence end matches TRBJ2-7 better. This CDR3 has 13 amino acids. Germline V gene sequence: CDR1 SEHNR, CDR2 FQNEAQ (reference sequence).

Only one count was recorded for this clone. This sequence joins TRBV5-1 and TRBJ1-2; D may be TRBD1 (5 bases). The germline gives CDR1 SGHRS, CDR2 YFSETQ. Trimming pared 1 base from V and 1 base from J, leaving 8 bases between. This CDR3 contains 14 residues. CDR3 in DNA: TGCGCCAGCAGCTTGACAGGAGATAACTATGGCTACACCTTC. This translates into CASSLTGDNYGYTF.

This clone was counted only a few times. This chain uses TRBV19 with TRBJ1-2, with 9 bases lining up with TRBD1. The CDR3 has 17 residues. V was pared by 7 bases and J by 8 bases, with 20 bases of the junction left unmatched. CDR1 and CDR2 from the germline V gene are LNHDA and SQIVND (reference sequence). The CDR3 DNA reads as TGTGCCAGTAATTCGGGACAGGGTCTTCTCATCGCGCGAGGCTACACCTTC. It specifies CASNSGQGLLIARGYTF.

This clone has a count of ten or more. The V gene is TRBV6-1, the J gene TRBJ2-7, with 11 bases matching TRBD2. This CDR3 is built from 15 residues. Germline values: CDR1 MNHNS, CDR2 SASEGT. Losses at the gene ends were 3 bases for V and 6 bases for J; bases not matched to a gene: 7. The CDR3 loop is CASSEDSGGAGEQYF. CDR3 coding DNA: TGTGCCAGCAGTGAGGATAGCGGGGGGGCCGGCGAGCAGTACTTC.

This chain uses TRBV27 with TRBJ1-2, with a possible D match to TRBD1 (5 bases). There are 15 residues in the CDR3. Per germline, CDR1 MNHEY and CDR2 SMNVEV (reference sequence). V was trimmed by 6 bases and J by 7 bases, leaving 21 bases between them. The CDR3 DNA is TGTGCCAGCAGACCCACCTCGGGCCGGGGGGGTGGCTACACCTTC. Protein: CASRPTSGRGGGYTF.

This clone was seen a few times. The chain carries TRBV7-9 and TRBJ2-3, with a possible D match to TRBD1 (6 bases). The CDR3 is 17 residues long. Germline CDR1 reads SEHNR; CDR2 reads FQNEAQ (reference sequence). Deletions cut 5 bases from V and 2 bases from J, with 20 bases between. CDR3 in amino acids: CASSVGAEGEDTDTQYF. The CDR3 coding sequence is TGTGCCAGCAGCGTAGGAGCTGAGGGGGAAGACACAGATACGCAGTATTTT.

This chain connects TRBV5-1 to TRBJ2-5, with a weak D call TRBD2 (8 bases). Germline V CDR1 and CDR2: SGHRS, YFSETQ. This CDR3 contains 16 residues. V dropped 4 bases and J dropped 2 bases, with 18 bases sitting between them. This chain's CDR3 is CASSGTAGASQETQYF. CDR3 nucleotide sequence: TGCGCCAGCAGCGGGACAGCGGGAGCCAGTCAAGAGACCCAGTACTTC.

The chain carries TRBV4-2 and TRBJ1-5, with D possibly matching TRBD1 (5 bases). The CDR3 has 19 residues. V lost 1 base to trimming and J lost 0 bases, with 19 bases between them. Germline V gene lookup returns CDR1 LGHNA and CDR2 YNFKEQ. The CDR3 DNA reads as TGTGCCAGCAGCCAAGGAAATTCTGACAGCTACTATAGCAATCAGCCCCAGCATTTT. It codes for CASSQGNSDSYYSNQPQHF.

The chain carries TRBV4-3 and TRBJ1-2, with a tentative D call TRBD1 (6 bases). Trimming took 1 base from V and 8 from J, leaving 20 bases between them. The CDR3 runs to 16 residues. CDR1 and CDR2 from the germline V gene are LGHNA and YSLEER. The CDR3 loop reads CASSQVLDRNPKGYTF. The CDR3 coding sequence is TGCGCCAGCAGCCAAGTGCTCGACAGGAACCCCAAGGGCTACACCTTC.

V and J are TRBV14 and TRBJ2-7, with TRBD2 as a possible D gene (6 bases). The length of the CDR3 is 15 residues. Germline assignment: CDR1 SGHDN and CDR2 FVKESK. The ends were cut back, 3 bases at V and 7 bases at J, with 19 bases in the middle. The CDR3 loop is CASSQAGPFIVEQYF. The CDR3 nucleotides are TGTGCCAGCAGCCAGGCGGGGCCGTTTATAGTGGAGCAGTACTTC.

This clone showed up just a few times. A read error may account for a junction end that differs from germline. The chain links TRBV7-9 to TRBJ2-7, with 16 bases aligning to TRBD2. Per germline, CDR1 SEHNR and CDR2 FQNEAQ (reference sequence). This CDR3 has 17 amino acids. CDR3 sequence reads: CASSSGTSGRASHEQYF. In nucleotides, the CDR3 is TGTGCCAGCAGCTCCGGGACTAGCGGGAGGGCCTCCCACGAGCAGTACTTC. Using reference TRBV7-9 and TRBJ2-7 for the parts outside the CDR3, the full variable domain is DTGVSQNPRHKITKRGQNVTFRCDPISEHNRLYWYRQTLGQGPEFLTYFQNEAQLEKSRLLSDRFSAERPKGSFSTLEIQRTEQGDSAMYLCASSSGTSGRASHEQYFGPGTRLTVT.

The CDR3 sequence is CASSSPTGGYSSNYGYTF. As DNA, the CDR3 is TGTGCCAGCAGCTCTCCGACAGGGGGCTACTCTTCTAACTATGGCTACACCTTC. The chain carries TRBV7-9 and TRBJ1-2; 10 bases fit TRBD1. Germline values: CDR1 SEHNR, CDR2 FQNEAQ (reference sequence). This CDR3 comprises 18 residues. Losses at the gene ends were 4 bases for V and 0 bases for J; bases not matched to a gene: 11.

The chain is built from TRBV6-1 and TRBJ2-7; D is uncertain. The CDR3 runs 11 residues. From germline, CDR1 is MNHNS and CDR2 SASEGT. V dropped 5 bases and J dropped 2 bases, with 4 bases sitting between them. In DNA form, the CDR3 reads TGTGCCAGCAGTCCCACCTACGAGCAGTACTTC. Its translation is CASSPTYEQYF.

The chain joins TRBV6-1 to TRBJ1-5; the match to TRBD1 covers 8 bases. The length of the CDR3 is 13 residues. The germline gives CDR1 MNHNS, CDR2 SASEGT. Trimming at V came to 8 bases and at J to 1 base, leaving 1 base not matched to a gene. The CDR3, as DNA: TGTGCCAGCCACAGGGGGAGCAATCAGCCCCAGCATTTT. Translating it yields CASHRGSNQPQHF.

The chain links TRBV19 to TRBJ1-1; tentatively, D is TRBD1 (6 bases). Looked up from germline, CDR1 is LNHDA and CDR2 is SQIVND (reference sequence). This CDR3 contains 14 residues. V lost 5 bases to trimming and J lost 6 bases, with 16 bases between them. The CDR3 DNA follows: TGTGCCAGTAGTTTCCGTACAGGGTCCTCTGAAGCTTTCTTT. It yields the protein CASSFRTGSSEAFF.

This clone was seen more than once but under ten times. The V and J genes are TRBV19 and TRBJ2-1; maybe TRBD1 (6 bases). Trimming left V 5 bases short and J 4 bases short, with 15 bases between. Per the germline V gene, CDR1 is LNHDA and CDR2 is SQIVND (reference sequence). There are 15 residues in the CDR3. For the CDR3, the DNA is TGTGCCAGTAGTGCCCGGACAGCTAGATACAATGAGCAGTTCTTC. It yields the protein CASSARTARYNEQFF. Filled out from reference TRBV19 and TRBJ2-1, the complete variable domain reads DGGITQSPKYLFRKEGQNVTLSCEQNLNHDAMYWYRQDPGQGLRLIYYSQIVNDFQKGDIAEGYSVSREKKESFPLTVTSAQKNPTAFYLCASSARTARYNEQFFGPGTRLTVL.